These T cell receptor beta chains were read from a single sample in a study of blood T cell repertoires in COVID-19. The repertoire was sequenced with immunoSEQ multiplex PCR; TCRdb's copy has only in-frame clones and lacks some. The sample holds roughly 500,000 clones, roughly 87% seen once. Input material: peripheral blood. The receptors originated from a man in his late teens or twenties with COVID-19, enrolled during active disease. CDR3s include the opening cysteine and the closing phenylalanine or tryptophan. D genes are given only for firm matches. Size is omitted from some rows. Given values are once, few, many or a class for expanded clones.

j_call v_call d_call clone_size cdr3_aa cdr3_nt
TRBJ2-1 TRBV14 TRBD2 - CASSQLGGTRRDEQFF TGTGCCAGCAGCCAATTGGGAGGGACTCGCCGGGATGAGCAGTTCTTC
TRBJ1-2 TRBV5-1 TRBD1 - CASSLEWDSYGYTF TGCGCCAGCAGCTTGGAGTGGGACAGCTATGGCTACACCTTC
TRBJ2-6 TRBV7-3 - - CASSGGSSGANVLTF TGTGCCAGCAGCGGTGGGAGCTCTGGGGCCAACGTCCTGACTTTC
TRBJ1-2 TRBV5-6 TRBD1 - CASSLDRGIYGYTF TGTGCCAGCAGCCTGGACAGGGGGATCTATGGCTACACCTTC
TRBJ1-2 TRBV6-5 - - CASSFPPTDGYTF TGTGCCAGCAGTTTCCCCCCGACAGATGGCTACACCTTC
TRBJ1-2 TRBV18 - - CASSPPGAGYTF TGTGCCAGCTCACCGCCAGGCGCTGGCTACACCTTC
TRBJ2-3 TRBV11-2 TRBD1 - CASSLKGTGVADTQYF TGTGCCAGCAGCTTAAAGGGGACAGGGGTCGCAGATACGCAGTATTTT
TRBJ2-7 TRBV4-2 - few CASSQVGDSYEQYF TGTGCCAGCAGCCAAGTGGGCGATTCCTACGAGCAGTACTTC
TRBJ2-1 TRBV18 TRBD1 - CASSHRDRRFGSYNEQFF TGTGCCAGCTCACACCGGGACAGGAGGTTCGGGTCCTACAATGAGCAGTTCTTC
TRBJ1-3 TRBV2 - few CASSEREIGEDFSGNTIYF TGTGCCAGCAGTGAGAGAGAAATAGGGGAGGATTTCTCTGGAAACACCATATATTTT
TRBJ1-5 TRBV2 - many CASSDGRNSNQPQHF TGTGCCAGCAGTGATGGCCGAAATAGCAATCAGCCCCAGCATTTT
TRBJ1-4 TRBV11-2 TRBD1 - CASTSTEGPRTGPEKLFF TGTGCCTCGACATCAACCGAGGGGCCCAGGACAGGTCCTGAAAAACTGTTTTTT
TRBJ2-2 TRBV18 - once CASSPDFTGELFF TGTGCCAGCTCACCGGACTTCACCGGGGAGCTGTTTTTT
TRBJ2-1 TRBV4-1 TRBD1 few CASSPHRGRNEQFF TGCGCCAGCAGCCCACACAGGGGGCGAAATGAGCAGTTCTTC
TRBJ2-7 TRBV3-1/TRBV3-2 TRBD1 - CASSQEGTGVYEQYF TGTGCCAGCAGCCAAGAAGGGACAGGGGTCTACGAGCAGTACTTC
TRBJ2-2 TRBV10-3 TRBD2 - CATETSGAGELFF TGTGCCACCGAGACTAGCGGGGCCGGGGAGCTGTTTTTT
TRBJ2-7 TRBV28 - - CASSSPGSYEQYF TGTGCCAGCAGTTCCCCAGGGTCCTACGAGCAGTACTTC
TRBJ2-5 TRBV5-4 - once CASSTKSTSQGVGLETQYF TGTGCCAGCAGCACCAAGTCGACATCACAGGGTGTGGGGTTAGAGACCCAGTACTTC
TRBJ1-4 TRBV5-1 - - CASSHRQVGDTDNEKLFF TGCGCCAGCAGCCACCGACAGGTGGGGGATACTGATAATGAAAAACTGTTTTTT
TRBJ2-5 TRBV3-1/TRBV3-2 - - CASSLTGGRETQYF TGTGCCAGCAGCCTCACCGGAGGCCGGGAGACCCAGTACTTC
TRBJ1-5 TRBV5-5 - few CASSLGVQGVQPQHF TGTGCCAGCAGCTTGGGGGTCCAGGGCGTGCAGCCCCAGCATTTT
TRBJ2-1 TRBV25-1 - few CASSPLGTNNEQFF TGTGCCAGCAGTCCCCTCGGCACTAACAATGAGCAGTTCTTC
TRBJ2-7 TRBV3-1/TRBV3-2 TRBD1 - CASSFGTGVSEQYF TGTGCCAGCAGCTTCGGGACAGGGGTAAGCGAGCAGTACTTC
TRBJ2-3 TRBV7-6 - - CASSFGGGTDTQYF TGTGCCAGCAGCTTTGGCGGGGGCACAGATACGCAGTATTTT
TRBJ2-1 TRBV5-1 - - CASSLLLQVDEQFF TGCGCCAGCAGCTTGTTACTACAGGTGGATGAGCAGTTCTTC
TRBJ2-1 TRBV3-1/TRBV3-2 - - CASSRHGSSYNEQFF TGTGCCAGCAGCCGTCACGGGAGCTCCTACAATGAGCAGTTCTTC
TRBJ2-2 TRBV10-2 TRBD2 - CASSAPTRGGINYGELFF TGCGCCAGCAGTGCCCCTACGCGGGGAGGGATTAATTACGGGGAGCTGTTTTTT
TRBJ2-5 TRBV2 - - CASSEDLQETQYF TGTGCCAGCAGTGAAGATCTGCAAGAGACCCAGTACTTC
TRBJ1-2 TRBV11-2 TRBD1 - CASSPQGLDGYTF TGTGCCAGCAGCCCACAGGGGCTCGATGGCTACACCTTC
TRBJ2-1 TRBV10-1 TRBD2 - CASSARGIAGVNEQFF TGCGCCAGCAGTGCCCGGGGGATAGCGGGAGTCAATGAGCAGTTCTTC
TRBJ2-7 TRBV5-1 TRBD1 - CASSWGQGFEQYF TGCGCCAGCAGCTGGGGACAGGGATTCGAGCAGTACTTC
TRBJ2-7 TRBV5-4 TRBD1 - CATGTGSYEQYF TGTGCCACCGGGACAGGATCCTACGAGCAGTACTTC